This T cell receptor (beta chain) emerged from a study of blood T cell repertoires in COVID-19. With 4 bases removed from V and 2 bases from J, the gap between germline ends came to 12 bases. This CDR3 comprises 15 residues. Per the germline V gene, CDR1 is MNHNY and CDR2 is SVGAGI (reference sequence). Generated by immunoSEQ multiplex PCR, the TCRdb table keeps only in-frame clones and is missing some. In the table there are more than 35,000 clones, 65% to 90% of which are singletons. The receptor's source is a human donor in a cohort sampled during active COVID-19. The sequenced sample consisted of peripheral blood. The chain uses TRBV6-6 and TRBJ2-1, with D tentatively TRBD2 (5 bases). CDR3 amino acids: CASSLEGSTYNEQFF. CDR3 bases: TGTGCCAGCAGTTTGGAAGGGAGCACCTACAATGAGCAGTTCTTC.